This T cell receptor beta chain was recorded in a study of blood T cell repertoires in COVID-19. Study in general: Specimens from acute and convalescent COVID-19 originated in the United States, Italy and Spain. PBMCs, B-cell-depleted T cells, or T cells were the source of the cDNA or gDNA that made up the material.

The germline V gene has CDR1 MNHNS and CDR2 SASEGT. V lost 1 base, J lost 12 bases, and 13 bases lay in between. The CDR3 length is 13 residues. Source study methods: By means of reference gene primer amplification, nucleated cell counts were estimated. Generated by immunoSEQ multiplex PCR, the TCRdb table keeps only in-frame clones and is missing some. The V and J calls and clone size come from that table; D and trimming were worked out from the DNA. The table includes 85,000 to 95,000 clones, around nine tenths detected once. This sequence originates from a woman between 50 and 59 years old in a cohort sampled during active COVID-19. Sequenced: peripheral blood. This chain joins TRBV6-1 and TRBJ2-1; a possible D gene is TRBD2 (7 bases). The DNA of the CDR3 is TGTGCCAGCAGTGAAGGAAACCGGGGGGCGCAGTTCTTC. Protein product: CASSEGNRGAQFF.